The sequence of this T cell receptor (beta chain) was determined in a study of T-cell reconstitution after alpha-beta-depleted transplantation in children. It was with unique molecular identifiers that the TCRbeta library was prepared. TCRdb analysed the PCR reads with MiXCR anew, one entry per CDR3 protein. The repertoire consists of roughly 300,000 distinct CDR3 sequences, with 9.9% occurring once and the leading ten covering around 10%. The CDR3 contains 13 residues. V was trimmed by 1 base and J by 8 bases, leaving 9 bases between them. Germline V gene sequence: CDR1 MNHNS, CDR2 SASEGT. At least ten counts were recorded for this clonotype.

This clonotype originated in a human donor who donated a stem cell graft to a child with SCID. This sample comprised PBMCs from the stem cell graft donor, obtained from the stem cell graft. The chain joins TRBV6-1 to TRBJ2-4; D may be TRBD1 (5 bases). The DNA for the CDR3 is TGTGCCAGCAGTGAAGGTGGGGCCGACATTCAGTACTTC. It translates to CASSEGGADIQYF.